This is a list of T cell receptor beta chains from one sample in a study of cytomegalovirus exposure and HLA in healthy donors. TCRdb's table, derived via immunoSEQ multiplex PCR, lists solely in-frame clones and lacks some. The sample records around 200,000 clones, 79% being singletons. The sample comprised PBMCs. The source is a woman younger than 30 in good health and CMV-seronegative. The conserved cysteine and the conserved F or W are not part of the CDR3 here. A row's size may be missing; if present it is once, few, many or a size class.

J: TRBJ2-7
V: TRBV5-6
size: NA
CDR3: ASSSGLYEQY

J: TRBJ2-7
V: TRBV7-2
size: NA
CDR3: ASSADWGPTYEQY

J: TRBJ2-6
V: TRBV28
size: NA
CDR3: ASSPRDYPTGANVLT

J: TRBJ2-7
V: TRBV7-8
size: NA
CDR3: ASSLLGSGDYEQY

J: TRBJ2-7
V: TRBV30
size: NA
CDR3: AWRSSGEQY

J: TRBJ2-7
V: TRBV6-6
size: NA
CDR3: ASSKGQGYEQY

J: TRBJ1-1
V: TRBV2
size: few
CDR3: ASNRQGRTEAF

J: TRBJ1-5
V: TRBV28
size: NA
CDR3: ASSHRQGYSNQPQH

J: TRBJ1-2
V: TRBV6-5
size: NA
CDR3: ASRDNGGDNYGYT

J: TRBJ1-3
V: TRBV14
size: NA
CDR3: ASSQDANTIY

J: TRBJ2-6
V: TRBV5-1
size: NA
CDR3: ASSLAGVSGANVLT

J: TRBJ1-4
V: TRBV5-4
size: NA
CDR3: ASSLRAATNEKLF

J: TRBJ2-5
V: TRBV7-8
size: NA
CDR3: ASSPGTTETQY

J: TRBJ2-5
V: TRBV4-1
size: once
CDR3: ASSQDSPGTTQETQY

J: TRBJ1-2
V: TRBV19
size: NA
CDR3: ASSTPPGQGTHGYT

J: TRBJ2-3
V: TRBV5-1
size: NA
CDR3: ASSLSGVSTDTQY

J: TRBJ1-2
V: TRBV19
size: NA
CDR3: ASSAKGSYGYT

J: TRBJ1-4
V: TRBV5-1
size: NA
CDR3: ASSKGQLSTFNEKLF

J: TRBJ1-5
V: TRBV5-1
size: NA
CDR3: ASSLVSGINQPQH

J: TRBJ1-3
V: TRBV7-3
size: NA
CDR3: ASSSTGTTGNTIY

J: TRBJ1-3
V: TRBV5-1
size: NA
CDR3: ASSLGTVSGNTIY

J: TRBJ1-1
V: TRBV28
size: few
CDR3: ASSLDRPAGTEAF

J: TRBJ1-4
V: TRBV2
size: few
CDR3: ASRPTGGEKLF

J: TRBJ2-1
V: TRBV12-5
size: NA
CDR3: ASGLDYYNEQF

J: TRBJ2-3
V: TRBV18
size: NA
CDR3: ASSTDTDTQY

J: TRBJ1-1
V: TRBV7-6
size: once
CDR3: ASSLRGNTEAF

J: TRBJ2-3
V: TRBV6-4
size: few
CDR3: ASSESSAVPDTQY

J: TRBJ2-3
V: TRBV9
size: NA
CDR3: ASSVGEGLRTDTQY

J: TRBJ1-1
V: TRBV28
size: NA
CDR3: ASSTRGNTEAF

J: TRBJ2-3
V: TRBV11-2
size: NA
CDR3: ASSPSGGAGDTQY

J: TRBJ2-2
V: TRBV29-1
size: few
CDR3: SVEGQGNSGELF

J: TRBJ1-1
V: TRBV9
size: NA
CDR3: ASSPPRASEAF

J: TRBJ2-2
V: TRBV6-5
size: NA
CDR3: ASSYRGTGELF

J: TRBJ2-5
V: TRBV11-3
size: NA
CDR3: ASSDSTETQY

J: TRBJ2-3
V: TRBV9
size: NA
CDR3: ASSPQTGTGTDTQY

J: TRBJ1-1
V: TRBV14
size: NA
CDR3: ASSRGSSNTEAF

J: NA
V: TRBV5-6
size: NA
CDR3: ASSLVHYEQY

J: TRBJ1-1
V: TRBV28
size: NA
CDR3: ASSLSPGQRTEAF

J: TRBJ2-5
V: TRBV4-1
size: NA
CDR3: ASSQSMIAGYQETQY

J: TRBJ2-1
V: TRBV5-1
size: NA
CDR3: ASSRDNEQF

J: TRBJ2-1
V: TRBV7-9
size: NA
CDR3: ASNGLAGGSSYNEQF

J: TRBJ2-1
V: TRBV9
size: few
CDR3: ASVGLAGNEQF

J: TRBJ2-1
V: TRBV9
size: once
CDR3: ASSPSGTYNEQF

J: TRBJ2-3
V: TRBV7-2
size: NA
CDR3: ASSLQGLAGDTDTQY

J: TRBJ1-1
V: TRBV7-9
size: once
CDR3: SSSLGGPVAF

J: TRBJ2-6
V: TRBV7-8
size: few
CDR3: ASSSLWDRASSGANVLT